In this sample, the clone carrying this TCR beta chain turned up once. V was shortened by 6 bases and J by 8 bases, with 16 bases between the two germline ends. The CDR3 totals 13 residues. The germline CDR1 and CDR2 sequences are MNHEY and SMNVEV (reference sequence). The PCR contained 60 Vbeta and 13 Jbeta primers. Profiled with immunoSEQ multiplex PCR; TCRdb holds only in-frame clones, not every one. Of more than 110,000 clones in the sample, about three quarters were seen once. This sample is drawn from a study of cytomegalovirus exposure and HLA in healthy donors. Study details: A prior study identified 110 million or so unique TCR beta sequences from about 180 million T cells. In an early release, HLA-typed donors contributed some 82 million unique TCR sequences.

The chain carries TRBV27 and TRBJ1-2, with D hard to call. This clonotype was sampled from a male donor in good health and CMV-seronegative. Material for sequencing was PBMCs. Written as DNA, the CDR3 is TGTGCCAGCAGAGGGCTTTCCAGCGGGGGCTACACCTTC. Its protein is CASRGLSSGGYTF.